The rows below give T cell receptor beta chains drawn from one sample of a study of shared clonotypes between healthy human individuals. Sequencing was performed with immunoSEQ multiplex PCR; in TCRdb, only in-frame clones are kept and a portion is missing. The data contain approximately 470,000 clones, 81% of them seen just once; the ten biggest clones take up roughly 12%. Sequencing was done on a sample of PBMCs. These receptors were taken from a woman in her 40s in good health. Some clones in this sample may be carry-over from other donors' samples. CDR3s include the opening cysteine and the closing phenylalanine or tryptophan. D genes are given only for firm matches. Only part of the rows carry a size: once, few, many, or a class if the clone is expanded.

V	J	size	D	CDR3	DNA
TRBV9	TRBJ2-7	-	-	CASSPQVIRAESSYEQYF	TGTGCCAGCAGCCCCCAGGTGATACGAGCGGAGAGCTCCTACGAGCAGTACTTC
TRBV18	TRBJ1-2	-	-	CASSPPSEGLSYGYTF	TGTGCCAGCTCACCACCGTCGGAAGGGTTATCGTACGGCTACACCTTC
TRBV2	TRBJ1-4	many	-	CASNLGPVGVWEKLFF	TGTGCCAGCAACCTAGGTCCGGTGGGGGTTTGGGAAAAACTGTTTTTT
TRBV5-1	TRBJ2-7	-	TRBD2	CASSLAGSGTTYEQYF	TGCGCCAGCAGCTTGGCCGGTAGCGGGACAACCTACGAGCAGTACTTC
TRBV29-1	TRBJ1-2	-	-	CSVERSVSNYGYTF	TGCAGCGTTGAACGGTCGGTTTCAAACTATGGCTACACCTTC
TRBV5-1	TRBJ1-1	-	-	CASSPSWNTEAFF	TGCGCCAGCAGCCCCAGTTGGAACACTGAAGCTTTCTTT
TRBV10-3	TRBJ2-1	-	-	CAISVGAGDEQFF	TGTGCCATCAGTGTGGGGGCAGGTGATGAGCAGTTCTTC
TRBV7-3	TRBJ2-1	-	TRBD2	CASSLAGGTYNEQFF	TGTGCCAGCAGCTTAGCGGGGGGGACCTACAATGAGCAGTTCTTC
TRBV18	TRBJ2-2	-	-	CASSPRDSHTGELFF	TGTGCCAGCTCACCAAGAGACAGTCACACCGGGGAGCTGTTTTTT
TRBV29-1	TRBJ2-5	once	TRBD2	CSVEGLELAGAGETQYF	TGCAGCGTTGAAGGGTTGGAACTAGCGGGAGCGGGAGAGACCCAGTACTTC
TRBV6-6	TRBJ2-5	-	TRBD2	CASRSGLAGEETQYF	TGTGCCAGCAGGTCTGGACTAGCGGGAGAAGAGACCCAGTACTTC
TRBV7-6	TRBJ2-1	-	TRBD2	CASRTSANFGGEQFF	TGTGCCAGCCGGACTAGCGCCAACTTTGGAGGGGAGCAGTTCTTC
TRBV7-7	TRBJ2-1	-	-	CASSVSRDTNNEQFF	TGTGCCAGCAGCGTCAGCCGGGACACAAACAATGAGCAGTTCTTC